These T cell receptor beta chains were read from a single sample in a study of blood T cell repertoires in COVID-19. Only in-frame clones appear in the TCRdb table, and some are missing; sequencing was by immunoSEQ multiplex PCR. The sample includes under 200,000 clones, roughly 86% seen only once; the top ten take about 6%. What was sequenced was PBMCs or T cells enriched from blood (not recorded which). Receptor source: a man in his forties or fifties with acute COVID-19. Both conserved end residues are part of each CDR3. Each record gives: V gene, D gene, clone size, J gene, CDR3 DNA, CDR3 protein. The D gene is left open where the match is weak. Only part of the rows carry a size: once, few, many, or a class if the clone is expanded.

v_gene: TRBV18; d_gene: -; abundance: -; j_gene: TRBJ2-7; CDR3nt: TGTGCCAGCTCTTCCTGGCCCAGCGGAAACTACGAGCAGTACTTC; CDR3aa: CASSSWPSGNYEQYF
v_gene: TRBV10-3; d_gene: TRBD1; abundance: -; j_gene: TRBJ2-7; CDR3nt: TGTGCCATCGGGGACAGCTTCTACGAGCAGTACTTC; CDR3aa: CAIGDSFYEQYF
v_gene: TRBV7-8; d_gene: -; abundance: -; j_gene: TRBJ1-1; CDR3nt: TGTGCCAGCAGTTCACTGGGGCGGAAGAACACTGAAGCTTTCTTT; CDR3aa: CASSSLGRKNTEAFF
v_gene: TRBV28; d_gene: -; abundance: -; j_gene: TRBJ2-2; CDR3nt: TGTGCCAGCAGTCCCAACTCTTATATGGCCGGGGAGCTGTTTTTT; CDR3aa: CASSPNSYMAGELFF
v_gene: TRBV4-2; d_gene: TRBD1; abundance: -; j_gene: TRBJ1-1; CDR3nt: TGTGCCAGCAGCGAAGGACAGGTGAACACTGAAGCTTTCTTT; CDR3aa: CASSEGQVNTEAFF
v_gene: TRBV6-4; d_gene: -; abundance: -; j_gene: TRBJ2-1; CDR3nt: TGTGCCAGCAGTGACTCTTCTGGATGGGGCCACAATGAGCAGTTCTTC; CDR3aa: CASSDSSGWGHNEQFF
v_gene: TRBV29-1; d_gene: TRBD2; abundance: -; j_gene: TRBJ2-1; CDR3nt: TGCAGCGTTGATGTAGCGGGAGTGTACAATGAGCAGTTCTTC; CDR3aa: CSVDVAGVYNEQFF
v_gene: TRBV5-1; d_gene: -; abundance: -; j_gene: TRBJ1-3; CDR3nt: TGCGCCAGCAGCTTGACAAACTCTGGAAACACCATATATTTT; CDR3aa: CASSLTNSGNTIYF
v_gene: TRBV10-3; d_gene: -; abundance: -; j_gene: TRBJ2-3; CDR3nt: TGTGCCATCAGTGAGTCCGCAGGGATAGGAGATACGCAGTATTTT; CDR3aa: CAISESAGIGDTQYF
v_gene: TRBV28; d_gene: -; abundance: -; j_gene: TRBJ1-5; CDR3nt: TGTGCCAGCAGCGGGACAATCTTTCAGCCCCAGCATTTT; CDR3aa: CASSGTIFQPQHF
v_gene: TRBV2; d_gene: -; abundance: -; j_gene: TRBJ2-5; CDR3nt: TGTGCCAGCTCGAGTTGGGACTCCCAAGAGACCCAGTACTTC; CDR3aa: CASSSWDSQETQYF
v_gene: TRBV7-9; d_gene: -; abundance: -; j_gene: TRBJ1-2; CDR3nt: TGTGCCAGCAGCTGGACAGACTATGGCTACACCTTC; CDR3aa: CASSWTDYGYTF
v_gene: TRBV11-2; d_gene: TRBD1; abundance: once; j_gene: TRBJ2-4; CDR3nt: TGTGCCAGCAGCCCACAGGGGGCCGTGTATTCCAAAAACATTCAGTACTTC; CDR3aa: CASSPQGAVYSKNIQYF
v_gene: TRBV11-3; d_gene: TRBD1; abundance: -; j_gene: TRBJ2-1; CDR3nt: TGTGCCAGCAGCCCGGGACAGCCCTACAATGAGCAGTTCTTC; CDR3aa: CASSPGQPYNEQFF
v_gene: TRBV7-8; d_gene: TRBD1; abundance: -; j_gene: TRBJ1-3; CDR3nt: TGTGCCAGCAGCCCACGGGGGACAGCAACAGAAAACACCATATATTTT; CDR3aa: CASSPRGTATENTIYF
v_gene: TRBV4-3; d_gene: -; abundance: -; j_gene: TRBJ1-1; CDR3nt: TGCGCCAGCAGCCACGACAGGAACACTGAAGCTTTCTTT; CDR3aa: CASSHDRNTEAFF
v_gene: TRBV30; d_gene: TRBD1; abundance: -; j_gene: TRBJ2-5; CDR3nt: TGTGCCTGGACGACAGGGGGCTTTCAAGAGACCCAGTACTTC; CDR3aa: CAWTTGGFQETQYF
v_gene: TRBV4-1; d_gene: -; abundance: once; j_gene: TRBJ1-1; CDR3nt: TGCGCCAGCAGCCAACGACTTCGGGACGGGGGAAATCGTGTGATGAACACTGAAGCTTTCTTT; CDR3aa: CASSQRLRDGGNRVMNTEAFF
v_gene: TRBV10-2; d_gene: -; abundance: -; j_gene: TRBJ2-7; CDR3nt: TGCGCCAGCAGTGGACCTTTTGTAGCGGCCTACGAGCAGTACTTC; CDR3aa: CASSGPFVAAYEQYF
v_gene: TRBV5-1; d_gene: -; abundance: once; j_gene: TRBJ2-1; CDR3nt: TGCGCCAGCAAGGAGGGAGACTACAATGAGCAGTTCTTC; CDR3aa: CASKEGDYNEQFF
v_gene: TRBV11-2; d_gene: -; abundance: once; j_gene: TRBJ2-1; CDR3nt: TGTGCCAGCAGCTTAGATAGGGGCGGTGAGCAGTTCTTC; CDR3aa: CASSLDRGGEQFF
v_gene: TRBV11-2; d_gene: TRBD2; abundance: -; j_gene: TRBJ2-1; CDR3nt: TGTGCCAGCAGCCAGACTAGCGGGGGGTACAATGAGCAGTTCTTC; CDR3aa: CASSQTSGGYNEQFF
v_gene: TRBV25-1; d_gene: -; abundance: -; j_gene: TRBJ2-7; CDR3nt: TGTGCCACCCTAGGGACTGGACCCTACGAGCAGTACTTC; CDR3aa: CATLGTGPYEQYF
v_gene: TRBV14; d_gene: -; abundance: once; j_gene: TRBJ1-6; CDR3nt: TGTGCCAGCAGCCAAGTAACACAGTTAAGCTCCTATAATTCACCCCTCCACTTT; CDR3aa: CASSQVTQLSSYNSPLHF
v_gene: TRBV24-1; d_gene: -; abundance: once; j_gene: TRBJ2-3; CDR3nt: TGTGCCACCAGATCCCGGGTCACAGATACGCAGTATTTT; CDR3aa: CATRSRVTDTQYF
v_gene: TRBV12-3/TRBV12-4; d_gene: -; abundance: -; j_gene: TRBJ2-2; CDR3nt: TGTGCCAGCAGTTTAAATCTCCGCGGGGAGCTGTTTTTT; CDR3aa: CASSLNLRGELFF
v_gene: TRBV6-5; d_gene: -; abundance: once; j_gene: TRBJ2-4; CDR3nt: TGTGCCAGCAGTTACTCGCGAAGTCAAGGGGACATTCAGTACTTC; CDR3aa: CASSYSRSQGDIQYF
v_gene: TRBV3-1/TRBV3-2; d_gene: TRBD2; abundance: -; j_gene: TRBJ2-1; CDR3nt: TGTGCCAGCAGCCAAGGGGCGGGAGAAGGCGAGCAGTTCTTC; CDR3aa: CASSQGAGEGEQFF
v_gene: TRBV12-3/TRBV12-4; d_gene: -; abundance: -; j_gene: TRBJ1-3; CDR3nt: TGTGCCAGCAGCCCCCAAGCGGGAAACACCATATATTTT; CDR3aa: CASSPQAGNTIYF
v_gene: TRBV2; d_gene: -; abundance: -; j_gene: TRBJ1-1; CDR3nt: TGTGCCAGCAGTTTCCAGGGTGTGAACACTGAAGCTTTCTTT; CDR3aa: CASSFQGVNTEAFF
v_gene: TRBV6-5; d_gene: TRBD1; abundance: -; j_gene: TRBJ2-7; CDR3nt: TGTGCCAGCAGGGACATAAGGGGGCGCGAGCAGTACTTC; CDR3aa: CASRDIRGREQYF
v_gene: TRBV6-5; d_gene: TRBD1; abundance: -; j_gene: TRBJ1-4; CDR3nt: TGTGCCAGCAGTTACCTCCCAGGGGGTAATGAAAAACTGTTTTTT; CDR3aa: CASSYLPGGNEKLFF
v_gene: TRBV2; d_gene: -; abundance: -; j_gene: TRBJ2-1; CDR3nt: TGTGCCAGCAGTGATATGGCGGCCAATGAGCAGTTCTTC; CDR3aa: CASSDMAANEQFF
v_gene: TRBV27; d_gene: TRBD1; abundance: -; j_gene: TRBJ1-5; CDR3nt: TGTGCCAGCAGTCCTCACCTTTCCAGGGGGGCCAATCAGCCCCAGCATTTT; CDR3aa: CASSPHLSRGANQPQHF
v_gene: TRBV14; d_gene: TRBD1; abundance: -; j_gene: TRBJ2-6; CDR3nt: TGTGCCAGCAGCCAATTGCAGGGGGCGTTTGGGGCCAACGTCCTGACTTTC; CDR3aa: CASSQLQGAFGANVLTF
v_gene: TRBV5-1; d_gene: TRBD1; abundance: -; j_gene: TRBJ2-7; CDR3nt: TGCGCCAGCAGCTTGGTATCCGGACAGGGATACGAGCAGTACTTC; CDR3aa: CASSLVSGQGYEQYF
v_gene: TRBV7-2; d_gene: TRBD2; abundance: -; j_gene: TRBJ2-3; CDR3nt: TGTGCCAGCAGCCTCGGACTAGCGGGAGATACGCAGTATTTT; CDR3aa: CASSLGLAGDTQYF
v_gene: TRBV30; d_gene: TRBD1; abundance: once; j_gene: TRBJ2-7; CDR3nt: TGTGCCTGCCAACAGGGGTACGAGCAGTACTTC; CDR3aa: CACQQGYEQYF
v_gene: TRBV29-1; d_gene: TRBD1; abundance: -; j_gene: TRBJ1-6; CDR3nt: TGCAGCGTTCTGGACAGGGAGTCCAGTTCACCCCTCCACTTT; CDR3aa: CSVLDRESSSPLHF
v_gene: TRBV27; d_gene: -; abundance: once; j_gene: TRBJ2-3; CDR3nt: TGTGCCAGCAGTTTTTTAACCGGCGGGCTGGTGGATACGCAGTATTTT; CDR3aa: CASSFLTGGLVDTQYF
v_gene: TRBV7-9; d_gene: -; abundance: -; j_gene: TRBJ1-1; CDR3nt: TGTGCCAGCAGCTTAGCAACAGGTCAACGGACTGAAGCTTTCTTT; CDR3aa: CASSLATGQRTEAFF
v_gene: TRBV7-6; d_gene: -; abundance: -; j_gene: TRBJ1-1; CDR3nt: TGTGCCAGCAGCCCAGGGACTTCTGGCACTGAAGCTTTCTTT; CDR3aa: CASSPGTSGTEAFF
v_gene: TRBV7-3; d_gene: TRBD1; abundance: -; j_gene: TRBJ2-5; CDR3nt: TGTGCCAGCAGCTCGACAGGGTCTCAGGAAGAGACCCAGTACTTC; CDR3aa: CASSSTGSQEETQYF
v_gene: TRBV30; d_gene: TRBD2; abundance: -; j_gene: TRBJ2-4; CDR3nt: TGTGCCTGGAGTGGCGGGAGTAACATTCAGTACTTC; CDR3aa: CAWSGGSNIQYF
v_gene: TRBV12-5; d_gene: TRBD1; abundance: -; j_gene: TRBJ1-5; CDR3nt: TGTGCTAGTGGTTTGGACACAGGGGACCAGCCCCAGCATTTT; CDR3aa: CASGLDTGDQPQHF
v_gene: TRBV3-1/TRBV3-2; d_gene: TRBD2; abundance: -; j_gene: TRBJ2-1; CDR3nt: TGTGCCAGCAGCCAAGTTAGCGGGATCTCCTACAATGAGCAGTTCTTC; CDR3aa: CASSQVSGISYNEQFF